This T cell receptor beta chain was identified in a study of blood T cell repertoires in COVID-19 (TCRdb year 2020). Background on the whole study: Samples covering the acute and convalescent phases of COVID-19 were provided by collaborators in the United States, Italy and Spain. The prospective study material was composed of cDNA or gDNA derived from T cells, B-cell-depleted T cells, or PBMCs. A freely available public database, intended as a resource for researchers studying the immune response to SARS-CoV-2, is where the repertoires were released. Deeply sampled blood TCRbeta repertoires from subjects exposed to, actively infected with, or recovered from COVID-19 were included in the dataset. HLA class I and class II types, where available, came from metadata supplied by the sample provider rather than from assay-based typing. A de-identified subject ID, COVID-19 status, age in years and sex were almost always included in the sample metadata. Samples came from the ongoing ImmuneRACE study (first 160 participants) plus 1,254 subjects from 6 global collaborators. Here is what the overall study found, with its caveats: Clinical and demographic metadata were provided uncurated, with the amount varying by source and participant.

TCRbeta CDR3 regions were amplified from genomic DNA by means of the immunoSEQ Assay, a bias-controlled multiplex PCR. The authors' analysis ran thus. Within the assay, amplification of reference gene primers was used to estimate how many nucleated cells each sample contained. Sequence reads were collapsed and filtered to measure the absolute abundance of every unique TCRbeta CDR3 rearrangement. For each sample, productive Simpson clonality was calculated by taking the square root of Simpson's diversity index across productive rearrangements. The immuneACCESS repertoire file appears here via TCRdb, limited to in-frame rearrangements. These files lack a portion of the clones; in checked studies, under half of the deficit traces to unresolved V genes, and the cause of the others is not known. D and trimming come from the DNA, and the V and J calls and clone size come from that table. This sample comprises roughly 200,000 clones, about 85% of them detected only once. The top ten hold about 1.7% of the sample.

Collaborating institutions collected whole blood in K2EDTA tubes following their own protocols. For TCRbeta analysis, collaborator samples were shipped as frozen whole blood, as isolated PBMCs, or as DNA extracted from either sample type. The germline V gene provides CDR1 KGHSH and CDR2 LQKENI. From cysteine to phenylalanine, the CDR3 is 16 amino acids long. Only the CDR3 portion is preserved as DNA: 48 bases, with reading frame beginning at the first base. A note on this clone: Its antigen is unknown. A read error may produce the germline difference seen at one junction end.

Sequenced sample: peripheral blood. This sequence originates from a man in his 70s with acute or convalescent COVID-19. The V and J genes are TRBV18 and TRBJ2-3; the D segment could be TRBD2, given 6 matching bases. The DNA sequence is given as TGTGCCAGCTCCCCACAGGTCAGGAGGGGCACAGATACGCAGTATTTT. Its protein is CASSPQVRRGTDTQYF.